The 14 T cell receptor beta chains reported below all come from one sample, sequenced in a study of spatial heterogeneity in lung cancer. As to time point: sample taken at primary tumor resection. Sequencing covered unsorted whole RNA taken from tumor, nontumor lung or frozen PBMC. One entry per CDR3 protein results from TCRdb running MiXCR on the 5' RACE reads. This sample carries 12,000 or so distinct CDR3 sequences, around 15% of them seen once, and the ten largest clones take 2.4%. Sequences were derived from PBMCs, sampled at surgery. All receptors derive from a female donor with early-stage non-small cell lung cancer.

The sample holds one count of this clonotype. Germline and junction disagree at one end, which may indicate a read error. This chain connects TRBV7-9 to TRBJ2-2, with D perhaps matching TRBD2 (5 bases). The CDR3 consists of 13 residues. The germline V gene has CDR1 SEHNR and CDR2 FQNEAQ (reference sequence). The CDR3 region has the DNA TGTGCCAGCAGCACCGGAGGCACCGTGGAGCTGTTTTTT. Its translation: CASSTGGTVELFF.

This clonotype occurred many times. The CDR3 is CASSLDPARETQYF. The CDR3, as DNA: TGTGCCAGCAGCTTAGATCCAGCGAGGGAGACCCAGTACTTC. The chain links TRBV11-2 to TRBJ2-5; D is unclear. V shed 0 bases and J shed 5 bases, with 10 bases lying between them. This CDR3 is 14 amino acids long. Germline CDR1 and CDR2: SGHAT and FQNNGV.

This clonotype was picked up many times. The chain carries TRBV6-6 and TRBJ2-5; D call uncertain. The ends were cut back, 2 bases at V and 7 bases at J, with 20 bases in the middle. From germline, CDR1 is MNHNY and CDR2 SVGAGI (reference sequence). This CDR3 is 16 amino acids long. The CDR3 region is CASSYPGPQASGTQYF. As DNA, the CDR3 is TGTGCCAGCAGTTACCCCGGGCCCCAGGCATCGGGGACCCAGTACTTC.

Turning to this clonotype: One end of the junction does not line up with germline, which may come from a read error. J is TRBJ1-5 and V is TRBV12-3 or TRBV12-4, with TRBD1 matching over 9 bases. CDR3 length equals 13 residues. CDR3 nucleotides: TGTGTCAGCCGACAGGGGGGTGATCAGCCCCAGCATTTT. Protein sequence: CVSRQGGDQPQHF.

This clonotype was detected ten times or more. The rearrangement links TRBV12-3 or TRBV12-4 to TRBJ2-1; the D gene is possibly TRBD1 (6 bases). The CDR3 runs 13 residues. V was pared by 6 bases and J by 12 bases, with 18 bases between. As DNA, the CDR3 is TGTGCCAGCAGCCCGTCTAGGGGGATCACGCAGTTCTTC. Amino acid sequence: CASSPSRGITQFF.

By its share, this clonotype is medium-sized. The gene calls are TRBV7-2 and TRBJ2-5; 10 nucleotides align to TRBD2. Germline-derived CDR1 and CDR2 are SGHTA and FQGNSA. The CDR3 is 17 amino acids. V dropped 5 bases and J dropped 5; count of bases not matched to a gene: 14. The DNA of the CDR3 is TGTGCCAGCAGCCCACGTGGAGCGGGGGGGCCCGGGGAGACCCAGTACTTC. It is translated as CASSPRGAGGPGETQYF. The whole variable domain, remainder taken from reference TRBV7-2 and TRBJ2-5, is GAGVSQSPSNKVTEKGKDVELRCDPISGHTALYWYRQSLGQGLEFLIYFQGNSAPDKSGLPSDRFSAERTGGSVSTLTIQRTQQEDSAVYLCASSPRGAGGPGETQYFGPGTRLLVL.

By proportion, this clonotype is medium-sized. The gene calls are TRBV14 and TRBJ2-7; D not resolved. Trimming removed 4 bases from V and 4 bases from J, with 8 bases in between. Looked up from germline, CDR1 is SGHDN and CDR2 is FVKESK. The CDR3 loop spans 12 amino acids. This CDR3 is CASSPSEYEQYF. The CDR3 region has the DNA TGTGCCAGCAGCCCGAGCGAGTACGAGCAGTACTTC. The full variable domain, with the rest looked up from reference TRBV14 and TRBJ2-7, is EAGVTQFPSHSVIEKGQTVTLRCDPISGHDNLYWYRRVMGKEIKFLLHFVKESKQDESGMPNNRFLAERTGGTYSTLKVQPAELEDSGVYFCASSPSEYEQYFGPGTRLTVT.

By share, this clonotype ranks as medium-sized. V gene TRBV30 combines with J gene TRBJ2-3; D assignment may be TRBD1 or TRBD2 (6 bases each). Trimming cost V 8 bases and J 6 bases, with 24 bases left between them. The CDR3 is made up of 15 amino acids. Germline V gives CDR1 GTSNPN, CDR2 SVGIG (reference sequence). CDR3 DNA: TGTGCCCTTAAACCTCAGGGGAGGAACTTGGATACGCAGTATTTT. It is translated as CALKPQGRNLDTQYF.

A note on this clonotype: The junction and the germline gene differ at one end; a read error may be behind it. The chain is built from TRBV7-2 and TRBJ2-1, with 7 nucleotides matching TRBD1. Germline V gene lookup returns CDR1 SGHTA and CDR2 FQGNSA. The CDR3 extends over 13 amino acids. The CDR3: CVSSSQGWDEQFF. CDR3 DNA sequence: TGTGTCAGCAGCTCACAGGGGTGGGATGAGCAGTTCTTC. The full variable domain, its missing parts supplied by reference TRBV7-2 and TRBJ2-1, is GAGVSQSPSNKVTEKGKDVELRCDPISGHTALYWYRQSLGQGLEFLIYFQGNSAPDKSGLPSDRFSAERTGGSVSTLTIQRTQQEDSAVYLCVSSSQGWDEQFFGPGTRLTVL.

This clonotype was detected many times. The rearrangement uses TRBV18 and TRBJ2-7; D assignment may be TRBD1 or TRBD2 (5 bases each). Germline V gene lookup returns CDR1 KGHSH and CDR2 LQKENI. The CDR3 is made up of 14 amino acids. The V end was cut by 4 bases, the J end by 1 base, with 11 bases between. CDR3 nucleotides: TGTGCCAGCTCACTTCCGGGACGATCCTACGAGCAGTACTTC. Protein: CASSLPGRSYEQYF.

This clonotype was counted many times. The V and J genes are TRBV7-9 and TRBJ2-5; D could derive from TRBD1 or TRBD2 (6 bases each). CDR3 size: 14 residues. V shed 0 bases and J shed 10 bases, with 15 bases lying between them. Germline lookup yields CDR1 SEHNR and CDR2 FQNEAQ (reference sequence). CDR3 DNA sequence: TGTGCCAGCAGCTTAGCCCCTGCGGAGGGGGACCAGTACTTC. It translates to CASSLAPAEGDQYF.

This clonotype has just a few counts. The CDR3 is CSVGIQGAGETQYF. CDR3 coding DNA: TGCAGCGTTGGGATACAGGGGGCTGGAGAGACCCAGTACTTC. This chain links TRBV29-1 with TRBJ2-5, with 9 bases that match TRBD1. With V trimmed by 4 bases and J by 4 bases, 7 bases remained unmatched. The CDR3 consists of 14 residues. Germline loops: CDR1 SQVTM, CDR2 ANQGSEA.

By share, this clonotype ranks as medium-sized. J is TRBJ1-5 and V is TRBV21-1; the table's D call, TRBD1, was not checked against the DNA. TRBV21-1 is noted as a pseudogene. The CDR3 runs 16 residues. In nucleotides, the CDR3 is TGCGCCAGCACCCCGGCAGGGGGGGCGGACAATCAGCCCCAGCATTTT. Its protein product is CASTPAGGADNQPQHF.

The chain has TRBV12-3 or TRBV12-4 and TRBJ2-7; D not certain. This CDR3 has 15 residues. V was cut by 6 bases and J by 0 bases, with 15 bases left in between. This CDR3 reads CASSPSKAGSYEQYF. Written as DNA, the CDR3 is TGTGCCAGCAGCCCAAGCAAGGCTGGCTCCTACGAGCAGTACTTC.